The 21 T cell receptor beta chains given below trace back to one sample, sequenced in a study of blood T cell repertoires in COVID-19. TCRdb keeps only in-frame clones here, not all; method: immunoSEQ multiplex PCR. The sample carries 150,000 to 200,000 clones, approximately 88% recorded once. Sample: peripheral blood. These receptor sequences come from a human donor in a cohort sampled during active COVID-19.

J is TRBJ2-7 and V is TRBV6-6, with 7 bases identical to TRBD1. In germline, CDR1 is MNHNY, CDR2 SVGAGI (reference sequence). J gave up 0 bases and V 10 bases, and 6 bases lay outside the gene matches. CDR3 size: 13 residues. CDR3 nucleotides: TGTGCCATTTCAGACAGGGACTCCTACGAGCAGTACTTC. Translating it yields CAISDRDSYEQYF.

The chain has TRBV25-1 and TRBJ1-3; a possible D gene is TRBD1 (5 bases). The length of the CDR3 is 15 residues. V was trimmed by 4 bases and J by 2 bases, leaving 12 bases between them. Germline CDR1 is MGHDK and CDR2 is SYGVNS. This chain's CDR3 is CASSAAGAAGNTIYF. CDR3 DNA sequence: TGTGCCAGCAGTGCCGCTGGGGCCGCTGGAAACACCATATATTTT.

The chain links TRBV30 to TRBJ1-5, with D perhaps TRBD1 (5 bases). Trimming cost V 0 bases and J 1 base, with 10 bases left between them. CDR1 and CDR2 (germline): GTSNPN, SVGIG (reference sequence). This CDR3 has 15 residues. Written as DNA, the CDR3 is TGTGCCTGGAGTGTACGGGGGGGGAGCAATCAGCCCCAGCATTTT. This gives the protein CAWSVRGGSNQPQHF. Together with reference TRBV30 and TRBJ1-5, the CDR3 gives the full variable domain: SQTIHQWPATLVQPVGSPLSLECTVEGTSNPNLYWYRQAAGRGLQLLFYSVGIGQISSEVPQNLSASRPQDRQFILSSKKLLLSDSGFYLCAWSVRGGSNQPQHFGDGTRLSIL.

The J gene is TRBJ2-7, the V gene TRBV6-5; 7 bases agree with TRBD2. J lost 3 bases, V lost 2 bases, and 7 bases had no gene match. CDR3 length: 15 amino acids. CDR1 and CDR2 (germline): MNHEY, SVGAGI. The CDR3: CASSYRGLGGYEQYF. CDR3 coding DNA: TGTGCCAGCAGTTACCGCGGACTAGGAGGCTACGAGCAGTACTTC.

The chain joins TRBV5-4 to TRBJ2-1; 8 nucleotides match TRBD1. Germline V CDR1 and CDR2: SGHNT, YYREEE (reference sequence). The CDR3 sequence is 15 residues long. V dropped 5 bases and J dropped 4; count of bases not matched to a gene: 8. In DNA form, the CDR3 reads TGTGCCAGCAGGAAACAGGGGGTGTCGTACAATGAGCAGTTCTTC. This gives the protein CASRKQGVSYNEQFF.

The chain combines TRBV3-1 (or the pseudogene TRBV3-2) with TRBJ1-2, with D hard to call. CDR1 is LGHDT, CDR2 YNNKEL, per germline (reference sequence). The CDR3 is 15 amino acids. With 1 base removed from V and 4 bases from J, the gap between germline ends came to 13 bases. The CDR3 DNA reads as TGTGCCAGCAGCCAAGTTGGGAGCCGGGGCTATGGCTACACCTTC. Translated: CASSQVGSRGYGYTF.

The chain has TRBV4-1 and TRBJ2-7; possible D gene TRBD1, 8 bases. V gave up 4 bases and J gave up 4 bases, with 20 bases separating them. This CDR3 comprises 16 residues. Germline assignment: CDR1 MGHRA and CDR2 YSYEKL. CDR3 region: CASSPGGGSRVYEQYF. Written as DNA, the CDR3 is TGCGCCAGCAGCCCAGGGGGCGGGAGCAGAGTTTACGAGCAGTACTTC.

This clone was seen many times. The CDR3 reads CATSDKTSGRAGADTQYF. The CDR3 DNA reads as TGTGCCACCAGTGACAAGACTAGCGGGAGGGCAGGCGCAGATACGCAGTATTTT. The rearrangement uses TRBV24-1 and TRBJ2-3; TRBD2 matches at 14 bases. V was pared by 4 bases and J by 4 bases, with 9 bases of the junction left unmatched. Germline V gene lookup returns CDR1 KGHDR and CDR2 SFDVKD. CDR3 length: 18 amino acids.

The rearrangement links TRBV28 to TRBJ1-3, with TRBD1 matching over 9 bases. The V segment lost 7 bases and the J segment 2 bases; nucleotides outside the gene matches: 21. This CDR3 is 20 amino acids long. Germline CDR1 MDHEN, CDR2 SYDVKM. In nucleotides, the CDR3 is TGTGCCAGCACCCCACAGGGGACAGGGAGGCGGTTGGTAGCTGGAAACACCATATATTTT. Its translation is CASTPQGTGRRLVAGNTIYF.

The chain couples TRBV11-3 to TRBJ2-1; D might be TRBD2 (5 bases). V lost 1 base and J lost 5, with 15 bases in between. CDR3 length: 16 amino acids. Germline V CDR1 and CDR2: SGHNT, YENEEA. The CDR3 DNA is TGTGCCAGCAGCTTAGGCACTGGGAGAGGCGACAATGAGCAGTTCTTC. It is translated as CASSLGTGRGDNEQFF.

The V and J genes are TRBV28 and TRBJ2-3, with D perhaps matching TRBD1 (5 bases). Per germline, CDR1 MDHEN and CDR2 SYDVKM. V lost 1 base and J lost 0, with 8 bases in between. The CDR3 has 15 amino acids. CDR3 sequence reads: CASSLSTGSTDTQYF. The CDR3 DNA is TGTGCCAGCAGTTTATCAACAGGAAGCACAGATACGCAGTATTTT.

There are a few counts of this clone. The chain recombines TRBV2 with TRBJ1-5, with TRBD1 matching over 8 bases. Germline V gene lookup returns CDR1 SNHLY and CDR2 FYNNEI. V gave up 6 bases and J gave up 5 bases; unmatched junction bases: 9. The CDR3 consists of 15 residues. The CDR3 sequence is CASRAGGAGDQPQHF. In nucleotides, the CDR3 is TGTGCCAGCAGGGCAGGGGGCGCGGGGGATCAGCCCCAGCATTTT. Filled out from reference TRBV2 and TRBJ1-5, the complete variable domain reads EPEVTQTPSHQVTQMGQEVILRCVPISNHLYFYWYRQILGQKVEFLVSFYNNEISEKSEIFDDQFSVERPDGSNFTLKIRSTKLEDSAMYFCASRAGGAGDQPQHFGDGTRLSIL.

This clone appeared once. This chain links TRBV5-5 with TRBJ1-1; D gene unclear. Germline CDR1 is SGHKS and CDR2 is YYEKEE (reference sequence). V lost 4 bases and J lost 1, with 17 bases in between. The CDR3 contains 16 residues. The CDR3 loop is CASSQPRHSPNTEAFF. In nucleotides, the CDR3 is TGTGCCAGCAGCCAGCCCCGACACAGCCCGAACACTGAAGCTTTCTTT. The complete variable domain, with remaining parts taken from reference TRBV5-5 and TRBJ1-1, reads DAGVTQSPTHLIKTRGQQVTLRCSPISGHKSVSWYQQVLGQGPQFIFQYYEKEERGRGNFPDRFSARQFPNYSSELNVNALLLGDSALYLCASSQPRHSPNTEAFFGQGTRLTVV.

CDR3 DNA sequence: TGTGCCAGCAGTCAACAGGGTTGGGGCACTGAAGCTTTCTTT. Translation gives CASSQQGWGTEAFF. The V and J genes are TRBV28 and TRBJ1-1; possible D gene TRBD1, 6 bases. The germline V and J ends were trimmed by 5 bases and 4 bases, with 14 bases remaining between them. Germline V CDR1 and CDR2: MDHEN, SYDVKM. The CDR3 extends over 14 amino acids.

CDR3 nucleotides: TGCGCCAGCAGCCGTTATAACCCGGGACAGGGGCACTACGAGCAGTACTTC. Translation gives CASSRYNPGQGHYEQYF. The chain couples TRBV5-1 to TRBJ2-7; 10 bases are a match to TRBD1. The CDR3 contains 17 residues. Germline lookup yields CDR1 SGHRS and CDR2 YFSETQ. The trim removed 4 bases at V and 3 bases at J, leaving 13 bases unmatched.

The CDR3 loop reads CASSVDAGNQPQHF. The CDR3 nucleotides are TGTGCCAGCAGCGTAGACGCGGGGAATCAGCCCCAGCATTTT. The chain has TRBV9 and TRBJ1-5; D uncertain. The CDR3 extends over 14 amino acids. The germline V gene encodes CDR1 SGDLS and CDR2 YYNGEE. The germline V and J ends were trimmed by 0 bases and 4 bases, with 8 bases remaining between them.

The chain couples TRBV7-2 to TRBJ2-7; 7 positions agree with TRBD2. From germline, CDR1 is SGHTA and CDR2 FQGNSA. J was trimmed by 1 base and V by 2 bases; bases with no gene match: 8. This CDR3 contains 16 residues. Written as DNA, the CDR3 is TGTGCCAGCAGCTTACTCGGTGGCGGGGGTTCCTACGAGCAGTACTTC. It encodes CASSLLGGGGSYEQYF.

This clone was seen more than once but under ten times. The rearrangement links TRBV5-6 to TRBJ1-2, with TRBD1 identical over 10 bases. The CDR3 has 15 residues. Germline V CDR1 and CDR2: SGHDT, YYEEEE. Unmatched junction bases numbered 3, after V lost 4 bases and J lost 0 bases. CDR3 bases: TGTGCCAGCAGCCCGGGACAGGGGTCTAACTATGGCTACACCTTC. It yields the protein CASSPGQGSNYGYTF.

There are a few counts of this clone. The CDR3 is CASSKGQGSFF. In nucleotides, the CDR3 is TGTGCCAGCTCGAAGGGACAGGGGAGTTTCTTC. The chain combines TRBV18 with TRBJ2-1, with TRBD1 identical over 10 bases. V trimming: 6 bases; J trimming: 16 bases; junction bases outside the gene matches: 6. CDR3 size: 11 residues. Germline CDR1 KGHSH, CDR2 LQKENI.

The rearrangement uses TRBV7-3 and TRBJ2-1; the D gene is possibly TRBD2 (5 bases). Germline V gives CDR1 SGHTA, CDR2 FQGTGA. CDR3 size: 14 residues. Trimming stripped 1 base from V and 7 bases from J, with 11 bases between. DNA for the CDR3: TGTGCCAGCAGCTTAAGCGGACTCCAGAATGAGCAGTTCTTC. Amino acid sequence: CASSLSGLQNEQFF.

V is TRBV7-9 and J is TRBJ2-3; TRBD2 agrees at 8 bases. Per the germline V gene, CDR1 is SEHNR and CDR2 is FQNEAQ (reference sequence). The CDR3 extends over 15 amino acids. V gave up 2 bases and J gave up 0 bases; unmatched junction bases: 1. In nucleotides, the CDR3 is TGTGCCAGCAGCTTACCTAGCGGGAGCACAGATACGCAGTATTTT. Translation gives CASSLPSGSTDTQYF. The whole variable domain, filled in from reference TRBV7-9 and TRBJ2-3, reads DTGVSQNPRHKITKRGQNVTFRCDPISEHNRLYWYRQTLGQGPEFLTYFQNEAQLEKSRLLSDRFSAERPKGSFSTLEIQRTEQGDSAMYLCASSLPSGSTDTQYFGPGTRLTVL.